The 24 T cell receptor beta chains listed next were all sequenced from one sample in a study of blood T cell repertoires in COVID-19. Some clones are missing from TCRdb's copy, which holds only in-frame ones; the method was immunoSEQ multiplex PCR. The repertoire holds roughly 430,000 clones, with 88% as singletons. Sequenced sample: PBMCs or T cells enriched from blood (not recorded which). These receptors came from a woman aged 40 to 50 with acute COVID-19.

This chain joins TRBV12-3 or TRBV12-4 and TRBJ1-2; D is unresolved. The V end lost 6 bases, the J end lost 0 bases, and 8 bases lay between the germline ends. This CDR3 is built from 13 residues. The DNA of the CDR3 is TGTGCCAGCAGCCCGGGAGCTAACTATGGCTACACCTTC. As protein: CASSPGANYGYTF.

CDR3 region: CASSIGTEAFF. In DNA, the CDR3 is TGTGCCAGTAGTATCGGTACTGAAGCTTTCTTT. The rearrangement links TRBV19 to TRBJ1-1; D not resolved. The CDR3 loop spans 11 amino acids. V lost 3 bases and J lost 5, with 4 bases in between. Germline V gene data show CDR1 as LNHDA and CDR2 as SQIVND (reference sequence).

The gene calls are TRBV7-8 and TRBJ1-1, with D possibly being TRBD1 (6 bases). V was pared by 5 bases and J by 3 bases, with 16 bases between. The CDR3 covers 15 residues. Looked up from germline, CDR1 is SGHVS and CDR2 is FQNEAQ. The chain's CDR3 is CASSVSPDSYTEAFF. The CDR3, as DNA: TGTGCCAGCAGCGTATCTCCGGACAGTTACACTGAAGCTTTCTTT.

This rearrangement joins TRBV6-5 to TRBJ1-2; tentative D call: TRBD1 (6 bases). CDR3 length equals 14 residues. V was trimmed by 7 bases and J by 5 bases, leaving 17 bases between them. Germline V CDR1 and CDR2: MNHEY, SVGAGI. CDR3 DNA: TGTGCCAGCACCGGAAGGGGGTTTCTATATGGCTACACCTTC. This gives the protein CASTGRGFLYGYTF.

This clone was picked up a small number of times. The chain employs TRBV5-1 and TRBJ1-6, with a possible D match to TRBD1 (5 bases). Germline lookup yields CDR1 SGHRS and CDR2 YFSETQ. There are 16 residues in the CDR3. V was clipped by 0 bases and J by 7 bases, with 14 bases between them. DNA of the CDR3: TGCGCCAGCAGCTTGGACGGACACCGGACCAATTCACCCCTCCACTTT. It is translated as CASSLDGHRTNSPLHF. Variable domain in full (rest from reference TRBV5-1 and TRBJ1-6): KAGVTQTPRYLIKTRGQQVTLSCSPISGHRSVSWYQQTPGQGLQFLFEYFSETQRNKGNFPGRFSGRQFSNSRSEMNVSTLELGDSALYLCASSLDGHRTNSPLHFGNGTRLTVT.

V usage is TRBV19 and J usage is TRBJ2-1, with D possibly TRBD2 on 6 matching bases. V shed 3 bases and J shed 0 bases, with 12 bases lying between them. CDR3 length: 16 amino acids. Germline assignment: CDR1 LNHDA and CDR2 SQIVND (reference sequence). The CDR3 bases are TGTGCCAGTAGTATGGGTCACGGGAGCTCCTACAATGAGCAGTTCTTC. Encoded protein: CASSMGHGSSYNEQFF. The complete variable domain, with remaining parts taken from reference TRBV19 and TRBJ2-1, reads DGGITQSPKYLFRKEGQNVTLSCEQNLNHDAMYWYRQDPGQGLRLIYYSQIVNDFQKGDIAEGYSVSREKKESFPLTVTSAQKNPTAFYLCASSMGHGSSYNEQFFGPGTRLTVL.

The gene calls are TRBV30 and TRBJ1-4, with TRBD1 identical over 8 bases. The CDR3 sequence is 13 residues long. Germline V gene data show CDR1 as GTSNPN and CDR2 as SVGIG (reference sequence). J lost 7 bases, V lost 2 bases, and 3 bases had no gene match. CDR3 sequence (DNA): TGTGCCTGGAGTCAGGGGGCGCCTGAAAAACTGTTTTTT. Its translation is CAWSQGAPEKLFF.

The rearrangement joins TRBV27 to TRBJ2-6, with unresolved D. The germline V and J ends were trimmed by 10 bases and 0 bases, with 10 bases remaining between them. The germline gives CDR1 MNHEY, CDR2 SMNVEV (reference sequence). The CDR3 length is 14 residues. The CDR3 region has the DNA TGTGCCACCGCGTTGAGCTCTGGGGCCAACGTCCTGACTTTC. This codes for CATALSSGANVLTF.

This chain joins TRBV11-3 and TRBJ2-7, with 8 bases that match TRBD2. With V trimmed by 5 bases and J by 4 bases, 4 bases remained unmatched. Germline V lookup: CDR1 SGHNT, CDR2 YENEEA. The CDR3 contains 13 residues. DNA for the CDR3: TGTGCCAGCAGCCAGCGGGAGACTTACGAGCAGTACTTC. It codes for CASSQRETYEQYF.

This clone has a handful of counts. This rearrangement joins TRBV19 to TRBJ1-2, with a tentative D call TRBD1 (6 bases). Trimming stripped 1 base from V and 6 bases from J, with 9 bases between. CDR1 LNHDA and CDR2 SQIVND come from the germline V gene (reference sequence). The CDR3 covers 13 residues. The CDR3, as DNA: TGTGCCAGTAGTATAGGTGGGGGCAATGGCTACACCTTC. It is translated as CASSIGGGNGYTF.

The chain employs TRBV7-2 and TRBJ2-7; no reliable D call. V lost 1 base, J lost 1 base, and 5 bases lay in between. This CDR3 is built from 13 residues. Germline V gene lookup returns CDR1 SGHTA and CDR2 FQGNSA. For the CDR3, the DNA is TGTGCCAGCAGCTTAGGGCTGTCCTACGAGCAGTACTTC. This codes for CASSLGLSYEQYF.

This chain uses TRBV5-1 with TRBJ2-1, with 7 bases aligning to TRBD2. The germline V gene has CDR1 SGHRS and CDR2 YFSETQ. CDR3 size: 16 residues. V shed 0 bases, J shed 5 bases, and the junction held 8 bases outside the gene matches. The CDR3 DNA reads TGCGCCAGCAGCTTGGCCCCAGCGGGGAGAAACAATGAGCAGTTCTTC. Translation gives CASSLAPAGRNNEQFF.

This clone was picked up a small number of times. The rearrangement links TRBV18 to TRBJ1-1, with 8 nucleotides matching TRBD1. Germline V gene sequence: CDR1 KGHSH, CDR2 LQKENI. CDR3 length equals 15 residues. J was trimmed by 1 base and V by 4 bases; bases with no gene match: 5. The CDR3 protein is CASSLTGTGNTEAFF. CDR3 DNA sequence: TGTGCCAGCTCACTTACCGGGACAGGGAACACTGAAGCTTTCTTT. The full variable domain, its missing parts supplied by reference TRBV18 and TRBJ1-1, is NAGVMQNPRHLVRRRGQEARLRCSPMKGHSHVYWYRQLPEEGLKFMVYLQKENIIDESGMPKERFSAEFPKEGPSILRIQQVVRGDSAAYFCASSLTGTGNTEAFFGQGTRLTVV.

This clone was picked up a small number of times. The rearrangement links TRBV27 to TRBJ1-5, with D perhaps matching TRBD1 (6 bases). Germline V gives CDR1 MNHEY, CDR2 SMNVEV (reference sequence). CDR3 length: 16 residues. Trimming took off 2 bases at V and 1 base at J, with 12 bases between the two ends. The CDR3 region is CASSLDGGASNQPQHF. CDR3 sequence (DNA): TGTGCCAGCAGTTTAGATGGGGGCGCGAGCAATCAGCCCCAGCATTTT.

The chain uses TRBV18 and TRBJ1-3; D uncertain. V was trimmed by 3 bases and J by 4 bases, leaving 13 bases between them. Looked up from germline, CDR1 is KGHSH and CDR2 is LQKENI. The CDR3 sequence is 15 residues long. The CDR3 spells CASSPEGRRGNTIYF. DNA of the CDR3: TGTGCCAGCTCACCGGAGGGCCGCCGGGGAAACACCATATATTTT.

The chain couples TRBV5-4 to TRBJ2-7; TRBD2 agrees at 11 bases. CDR1 and CDR2 from the germline V gene are SGHNT and YYREEE (reference sequence). This CDR3 contains 16 residues. V lost 4 bases to trimming and J lost 0 bases; unmatched junction nucleotides: 6. The CDR3 DNA sequence: TGTGCCAGCAGCCTCGATAGCGGGGGGGGCTCCTACGAGCAGTACTTC. It specifies CASSLDSGGGSYEQYF.

This clone has more than one count but fewer than ten. The chain couples TRBV2 to TRBJ2-2; D perhaps matches TRBD1 (6 bases). V was clipped by 5 bases and J by 3 bases, with 10 bases between them. CDR3 length: 14 residues. The germline V gene has CDR1 SNHLY and CDR2 FYNNEI. CDR3 sequence reads: CASSTDRYTGELFF. In DNA, the CDR3 is TGTGCCAGCAGTACGGACAGATACACCGGGGAGCTGTTTTTT.

This clone was seen more than once but under ten times. The chain couples TRBV7-8 to TRBJ1-5, with D hard to call. This CDR3 is 15 amino acids long. Germline V gives CDR1 SGHVS, CDR2 FQNEAQ. V was pared by 2 bases and J by 5 bases, with 13 bases between. Here the CDR3 DNA reads TGTGCCAGCAGCTTATCTCTAAGGCGGGATCAGCCCCAGCATTTT. It translates to CASSLSLRRDQPQHF.

This chain links TRBV25-1 with TRBJ1-2; D is uncertain. V shed 1 base and J shed 5 bases, with 8 bases lying between them. The CDR3 loop spans 13 amino acids. Germline CDR1 and CDR2: MGHDK and SYGVNS. The CDR3 here is CASSELLGYGYTF. The CDR3 DNA follows: TGTGCCAGCAGTGAATTACTAGGTTATGGCTACACCTTC.

The chain couples TRBV7-2 to TRBJ1-6, with D possibly matching TRBD1 (5 bases). The CDR3 totals 14 residues. Trimming took 1 base from V and 9 from J, leaving 10 bases between them. In germline, CDR1 is SGHTA, CDR2 FQGNSA. Here the CDR3 DNA reads TGTGCCAGCAGCTTAGTCGGGGGTGTTTCACCCCTCCACTTT. Amino acid sequence: CASSLVGGVSPLHF.

The chain's CDR3 is CASSLQRGAQETQYF. The CDR3 DNA is TGTGCCAGCAGCTTACAGCGGGGGGCCCAAGAGACCCAGTACTTC. V and J are TRBV11-2 and TRBJ2-5; 9 nucleotides align to TRBD2. This CDR3 has 15 residues. Germline V lookup: CDR1 SGHAT, CDR2 FQNNGV. V trimming: 2 bases; J trimming: 1 base; junction bases outside the gene matches: 2.

The rearrangement joins TRBV15 to TRBJ1-5; tentatively, D is TRBD1 (6 bases). Germline CDR1 LNHNV, CDR2 YYDKDF (reference sequence). The CDR3 loop spans 15 amino acids. Trimming stripped 4 bases from V and 0 bases from J, with 10 bases between. In DNA form, the CDR3 reads TGTGCCACCAGCACAGGGGCCTATAGCAATCAGCCCCAGCATTTT. Protein: CATSTGAYSNQPQHF.

The chain combines TRBV6-4 with TRBJ2-5, with 7 bases that match TRBD2. Trimming removed 9 bases from V and 0 bases from J; junction bases left unmatched: 4. The CDR3 length is 13 residues. Germline V lookup: CDR1 MRHNA, CDR2 SNTAGT. The chain's CDR3 is CARITSDQETQYF. DNA for the CDR3: TGTGCCAGAATCACTAGCGACCAAGAGACCCAGTACTTC.

The chain recombines TRBV9 with TRBJ2-1; 7 bases agree with TRBD2. Trimming removed 0 bases from V and 10 bases from J; junction bases left unmatched: 13. Germline assignment: CDR1 SGDLS and CDR2 YYNGEE. CDR3 length: 16 residues. The chain's CDR3 is CASSVEVGAGRGEQFF. The CDR3 nucleotides are TGTGCCAGCAGCGTAGAAGTGGGTGCCGGGCGGGGGGAGCAGTTCTTC.